These 28 T cell receptor beta chains were all obtained from the same sample, sequenced in a study of shared clonotypes between healthy human individuals. Some clones are missing from TCRdb's copy, which holds only in-frame ones; the method was immunoSEQ multiplex PCR. The data show some 800,000 clones, 90% to 95% seen once. Selected positively for CCR7 and CD45RO-negative, naive CD8 cells excluded terminally differentiated effector memory CD45RA+ cells. Sequencing used naive CD8+ T cells sorted from blood. Source of these receptors: a man aged 25 to 40 in good health.

The chain links TRBV4-3 to TRBJ2-1; D is perhaps TRBD1 (6 bases). The CDR3 covers 15 residues. Germline values: CDR1 LGHNA, CDR2 YSLEER. V lost 4 bases, J lost 1 base, and 11 bases lay in between. Here the CDR3 DNA reads TGCGCCAGCAGCCCGCTGACAGGTTCCTACAATGAGCAGTTCTTC. It yields the protein CASSPLTGSYNEQFF.

About this clone itself: This sample includes further DNA sequences coding for the same CDR3. The CDR3 is CASGGGELFF. CDR3 DNA: TGTGCCAGCGGAGGCGGGGAGCTGTTTTTT. V and J are TRBV9 and TRBJ2-2; D is possibly TRBD2 (5 bases). The length of the CDR3 is 10 residues. V was clipped by 7 bases and J by 7 bases, with 5 bases between them. The germline gives CDR1 SGDLS, CDR2 YYNGEE.

With regard to this clone: At one of its ends the junction is not consistent with the germline gene, which may arise from a read error. This chain connects TRBV11-2 to TRBJ2-1; 8 bases are a match to TRBD2. The CDR3 runs to 17 residues. Germline assignment: CDR1 SGHAT and CDR2 FQNNGV. CDR3 nucleotides: TGTGCCAGCAACTTAGCGACCAGCGGGAGAAGGGACAATGAGCAGTTCTTC. Protein product: CASNLATSGRRDNEQFF.

As DNA, the CDR3 is TGTGCCAGCAGTTACCGGGGTGTATCCTACAATGAGCAGTTCTTC. This codes for CASSYRGVSYNEQFF. V is TRBV6-5 and J is TRBJ2-1, with D perhaps matching TRBD2 (5 bases). The length of the CDR3 is 15 residues. V gave up 2 bases and J gave up 1 base, with 9 bases separating them. Per the germline V gene, CDR1 is MNHEY and CDR2 is SVGAGI.

This clone has a single count. V is TRBV28 and J is TRBJ2-2, with 8 bases matching TRBD1. V shed 5 bases, J shed 1 base, and the junction held 9 bases outside the gene matches. The V gene's germline CDR1 is MDHEN and CDR2 SYDVKM. The CDR3 totals 17 residues. CDR3 in DNA: TGTGCCAGCAGTCCACCACGGACAGGGATGAACACCGGGGAGCTGTTTTTT. Its protein product is CASSPPRTGMNTGELFF.

The genes are TRBV25-1 and TRBJ2-1; TRBD1 might be the D (5 bases). The CDR3 consists of 12 residues. Germline assignment: CDR1 MGHDK and CDR2 SYGVNS. V lost 9 bases, J lost 15 bases, and 21 bases lay in between. CDR3 DNA: TGTGCCAGTATCAGCAGGGAAAGCTTCACGTTCTTC. Protein: CASISRESFTFF.

The V and J genes are TRBV5-1 and TRBJ1-1, with a possible D match to TRBD1 (5 bases). V gave up 5 bases and J gave up 3 bases, with 14 bases separating them. This CDR3 has 14 amino acids. Germline CDR1 SGHRS, CDR2 YFSETQ. CDR3 residues: CASRIGTGDTEAFF. CDR3 DNA: TGCGCCAGCAGGATTGGGACCGGGGACACTGAAGCTTTCTTT. Filled out from reference TRBV5-1 and TRBJ1-1, the complete variable domain reads KAGVTQTPRYLIKTRGQQVTLSCSPISGHRSVSWYQQTPGQGLQFLFEYFSETQRNKGNFPGRFSGRQFSNSRSEMNVSTLELGDSALYLCASRIGTGDTEAFFGQGTRLTVV.

This chain connects TRBV9 to TRBJ2-3; 7 nucleotides agree with TRBD1. CDR1 and CDR2 from the germline V gene are SGDLS and YYNGEE. V dropped 0 bases and J dropped 1; count of bases not matched to a gene: 5. The CDR3 is made up of 16 amino acids. The CDR3 nucleotides read TGTGCCAGCAGCGTAGAGCCAGGGGGTCGCACAGATACGCAGTATTTT. Its protein product is CASSVEPGGRTDTQYF.

This sequence joins TRBV28 and TRBJ2-1; D could derive from TRBD1 or TRBD2 (5 bases each). Trimming removed 3 bases at V and 0 bases at J, with 15 bases between. Per germline, CDR1 MDHEN and CDR2 SYDVKM. The CDR3 has 17 amino acids. Here the CDR3 reads CASSFRGRGSSYNEQFF. CDR3 in DNA: TGTGCCAGCAGTTTTCGGGGACGTGGGAGCTCCTACAATGAGCAGTTCTTC.

This clone occurred once. The gene calls are TRBV4-1 and TRBJ2-5; tentative D call: TRBD1 (7 bases). Trimming cost V 5 bases and J 1 base, with 20 bases left between them. Per the germline V gene, CDR1 is MGHRA and CDR2 is YSYEKL. The CDR3 contains 17 residues. The CDR3 DNA is TGCGCCAGCAGCAAGCAGACAGGGACTCCGGCCCAAGAGACCCAGTACTTC. Protein product: CASSKQTGTPAQETQYF.

The chain has TRBV10-3 and TRBJ2-5, with D unresolved. This CDR3 contains 14 residues. V lost 4 bases to trimming and J lost 4 bases, with 13 bases between them. CDR1 is ENHRY, CDR2 SYGVKD, per germline. The CDR3 reads CAISGPGVGETQYF. CDR3 coding DNA: TGTGCCATCAGTGGCCCCGGAGTGGGAGAGACCCAGTACTTC.

V is TRBV14 and J is TRBJ2-5, with D unresolved. The V gene lost 0 bases and the J gene lost 0 bases, with 11 bases spanning the gap. This CDR3 has 16 residues. In germline, CDR1 is SGHDN, CDR2 FVKESK. The CDR3: CASSQEPTNYQETQYF. The CDR3, as DNA: TGTGCCAGCAGCCAAGAGCCCACAAATTACCAAGAGACCCAGTACTTC. Full variable domain (missing parts from reference TRBV14 and TRBJ2-5): EAGVTQFPSHSVIEKGQTVTLRCDPISGHDNLYWYRRVMGKEIKFLLHFVKESKQDESGMPNNRFLAERTGGTYSTLKVQPAELEDSGVYFCASSQEPTNYQETQYFGPGTRLLVL.

This rearrangement joins TRBV7-9 to TRBJ2-2, with D unclear. Germline CDR1 and CDR2: SEHNR and FQNEAQ (reference sequence). The CDR3 extends over 13 amino acids. The germline V and J ends were trimmed by 4 bases and 7 bases, with 10 bases remaining between them. The CDR3 region is CASSSAVGGELFF. DNA of the CDR3: TGTGCCAGCAGCTCCGCCGTTGGCGGGGAGCTGTTTTTT.

The chain recombines TRBV5-1 with TRBJ1-4; tentatively, D is TRBD1 (5 bases). The CDR3 sequence is 15 residues long. In germline, CDR1 is SGHRS, CDR2 YFSETQ. Trimming left V 4 bases short and J 2 bases short, with 12 bases between. In DNA, the CDR3 is TGCGCCAGCAGCCAAGAAGGGGTTACTAATGAAAAACTGTTTTTT. Encoded protein: CASSQEGVTNEKLFF.

This clone was detected once. The chain has TRBV6-5 and TRBJ2-5; D remains unclear. Germline lookup yields CDR1 MNHEY and CDR2 SVGAGI. V gave up 2 bases and J gave up 7 bases, with 11 bases separating them. There are 13 residues in the CDR3. For the CDR3, the DNA is TGTGCCAGCAGTTACCCCGGCGACCTGACCCAGTACTTC. Its protein is CASSYPGDLTQYF.

The rearrangement links TRBV4-3 to TRBJ2-5; a weak D match, TRBD1 (6 bases). V was cut by 0 bases and J by 3 bases, with 11 bases left in between. CDR1 is LGHNA, CDR2 YSLEER, per germline. The CDR3 sequence is 15 residues long. This CDR3 is CASSQDGDNKETQYF. The CDR3 DNA reads as TGCGCCAGCAGCCAAGATGGGGACAACAAAGAGACCCAGTACTTC.

The chain combines TRBV7-8 with TRBJ2-1; weak D call: TRBD2 (6 bases). Trimming removed 3 bases from V and 0 bases from J, with 12 bases in between. Germline loops: CDR1 SGHVS, CDR2 FQNEAQ. The CDR3 loop spans 16 amino acids. This chain's CDR3 is CASSFPDGSSYNEQFF. In DNA, the CDR3 is TGTGCCAGCAGCTTTCCCGACGGGAGCTCCTACAATGAGCAGTTCTTC.

With respect to this clone: The sample contains more than one DNA sequence encoding this CDR3. CDR3 nucleotide sequence: TGTGCCAGCAGTTTCGGGACTAGCGGAACCTACGAGCAGTACTTC. Amino acid sequence: CASSFGTSGTYEQYF. The V and J genes are TRBV27 and TRBJ2-7, with 11 bases lining up with TRBD2. The V and J ends lost 3 bases and 2 bases, in that order; junction bases with no gene match: 3. The V gene's germline CDR1 is MNHEY and CDR2 SMNVEV (reference sequence). The CDR3 has 15 amino acids.

The V gene is TRBV28, the J gene TRBJ2-7; D gene ambiguous. V lost 2 bases and J 1 base, leaving 9 bases between the germline ends. The CDR3 runs to 14 residues. Germline CDR1 and CDR2: MDHEN and SYDVKM. CDR3 protein: CASSLKLWSYEQYF. CDR3 nucleotide sequence: TGTGCCAGCAGTTTAAAGTTATGGTCCTACGAGCAGTACTTC.

About this clone itself: The same CDR3 is also encoded by other DNA sequences in this sample. The genes are TRBV7-6 and TRBJ2-3; 8 bases map to TRBD2. With 2 bases clipped from V and 0 bases from J, the junction kept 1 base outside the gene matches. The CDR3 contains 15 residues. From germline, CDR1 is SGHVS and CDR2 FNYEAQ. This chain's CDR3 is CASSLTSGSTDTQYF. The CDR3 nucleotides are TGTGCCAGCAGCTTAACTAGCGGTAGCACAGATACGCAGTATTTT.

V and J are TRBV29-1 and TRBJ1-1, with 8 bases identical to TRBD1. CDR1 and CDR2 from the germline V gene are SQVTM and ANQGSEA. V lost 7 bases and J lost 4; bases outside the gene matches: 5. The CDR3 contains 12 residues. The CDR3 coding sequence is TGCAGCGCTGTGGGACAGGTCACTGAAGCTTTCTTT. It yields the protein CSAVGQVTEAFF.

For this clone: Other DNA sequences in the same sample also yield this CDR3. The V call is TRBV19, the J call TRBJ2-1; TRBD2 matches 9 bases. CDR3 length: 15 amino acids. The junction had 3 bases not matched to a gene; V was cut back by 4 bases and J by 2 bases. The germline V gene has CDR1 LNHDA and CDR2 SQIVND (reference sequence). The CDR3 is CASSTTSGAYNEQFF. The CDR3 DNA sequence: TGTGCCAGTAGTACGACTAGCGGAGCCTACAATGAGCAGTTCTTC.

The rearrangement links TRBV14 to TRBJ2-7; the match to TRBD1 covers 9 bases. Germline V CDR1 and CDR2: SGHDN, FVKESK. With 1 base clipped from V and 4 bases from J, the junction kept 5 bases outside the gene matches. The CDR3 loop spans 15 amino acids. The CDR3 bases are TGTGCCAGCAGCCAAGCCGAGACAGGGGGATACGAGCAGTACTTC. Encoded protein: CASSQAETGGYEQYF.

The chain carries TRBV6-4 and TRBJ2-1, with 16 bases identical to TRBD2. The ends lost 1 base at V and 8 bases at J; junction bases unmatched: 5. Germline-derived CDR1 and CDR2 are MRHNA and SNTAGT. The CDR3 loop spans 17 amino acids. CDR3 protein: CASSDYGTSGRVDEQFF. DNA for the CDR3: TGTGCCAGCAGTGACTACGGGACTAGCGGGAGGGTCGATGAGCAGTTCTTC.

The chain employs TRBV19 and TRBJ2-7, with D maybe TRBD2 (6 bases). There are 14 residues in the CDR3. Germline lookup yields CDR1 LNHDA and CDR2 SQIVND (reference sequence). V was shortened by 3 bases and J by 1 base, with 10 bases between the two germline ends. CDR3 sequence: CASSMTRRSYEQYF. Here the CDR3 DNA reads TGTGCCAGTAGTATGACTAGAAGGTCCTACGAGCAGTACTTC. The complete variable domain, with remaining parts taken from reference TRBV19 and TRBJ2-7, reads DGGITQSPKYLFRKEGQNVTLSCEQNLNHDAMYWYRQDPGQGLRLIYYSQIVNDFQKGDIAEGYSVSREKKESFPLTVTSAQKNPTAFYLCASSMTRRSYEQYFGPGTRLTVT.

The V call is TRBV29-1, the J call TRBJ1-1; D remains ambiguous. V was shortened by 5 bases and J by 6 bases, with 4 bases between the two germline ends. The CDR3 runs to 9 residues. CDR1 SQVTM and CDR2 ANQGSEA come from the germline V gene. Here the CDR3 reads CSVYPEAFF. The DNA of the CDR3 is TGCAGCGTTTACCCTGAAGCTTTCTTT.

Only one count was recorded for this clone. The chain couples TRBV11-2 to TRBJ2-6, with TRBD1 identical over 7 bases. The germline gives CDR1 SGHAT, CDR2 FQNNGV. The CDR3 consists of 18 residues. J was trimmed by 0 bases and V by 3 bases; bases with no gene match: 8. DNA for the CDR3: TGTGCCAGCAGCTTCGGTAGGACAGGAAACTCTGGGGCCAACGTCCTGACTTTC. Encoded protein: CASSFGRTGNSGANVLTF. The entire variable domain, with the rest obtained from reference TRBV11-2 and TRBJ2-6, is as follows: EAGVAQSPRYKIIEKRQSVAFWCNPISGHATLYWYQQILGQGPKLLIQFQNNGVVDDSQLPKDRFSAERLKGVDSTLKIQPAKLEDSAVYLCASSFGRTGNSGANVLTFGAGSRLTVL.

The chain couples TRBV13 to TRBJ1-3; no definite D call. CDR1 and CDR2 (germline): PRHDT, FYEKMQ (reference sequence). The CDR3 sequence is 13 residues long. The V end lost 4 bases, the J end lost 2 bases, and 6 bases lay between the germline ends. CDR3 residues: CASSWAAGNTIYF. CDR3 DNA sequence: TGTGCCAGCAGCTGGGCAGCTGGAAACACCATATATTTT. Filled out from reference TRBV13 and TRBJ1-3, the complete variable domain reads AAGVIQSPRHLIKEKRETATLKCYPIPRHDTVYWYQQGPGQDPQFLISFYEKMQSDKGSIPDRFSAQQFSDYHSELNMSSLELGDSALYFCASSWAAGNTIYFGEGSWLTVV.